A selection of T cell receptor beta chains follows, all from one sample in a study of beta chain features in type 1 diabetes. Method: immunoSEQ multiplex PCR; TCRdb's copy keeps in-frame clones and lacks some. The sample consists of about 370,000 clones, 8.5% to 10% of them appearing once. The sample comprised central memory CD4+ T cells from blood. These TCRs come from a man between 25 and 39 years old with type 1 diabetes. Each CDR3 is given with its conserved first and last residue. A D gene is named only where the DNA matches it firmly. Clone size, where shown, is once, few, many, or a class for clones that have expanded.

j_call clone_size d_call v_call cdr3_nt cdr3_aa
TRBJ1-1 many NA TRBV7-3 TGTGCCAGCAGCGGACAGCCGAACACTGAAGCTTTCTTT CASSGQPNTEAFF
TRBJ1-1 NA TRBD1 TRBV30 TGTGCCTGGAGTGTAGGGACAGGGGGACGAAGATACTCGGGCACTGAAGCTTTCTTT CAWSVGTGGRRYSGTEAFF
TRBJ1-5 NA NA TRBV7-9 TGTGCCAGCAGCCCCGGGGGAGGTAGCAATCAGCCCCAGCATTTT CASSPGGGSNQPQHF
TRBJ2-1 NA NA TRBV6-6 TGTGCCAGCAGTTACTCTTCACCGGTCAATGAGCAGTTCTTC CASSYSSPVNEQFF
TRBJ1-1 many NA TRBV7-2 TGTGCCAGCAGCTCGCCTTGGGCAGCTGTAGCTTTCTTT CASSSPWAAVAFF
TRBJ1-1 few NA TRBV11-2 TGTGCCAGCAGCTCCCGAGGACTGTCCACTGAAGCTTTCTTT CASSSRGLSTEAFF
TRBJ2-2 few NA TRBV29-1 TGCAGCGGGGGGGACGCCGGGGAGCTGTTTTTT CSGGDAGELFF
TRBJ2-1 few NA TRBV7-8 TGTGCCAGCAGCCGCCCGATGGGGAATGAGCAGTTCTTC CASSRPMGNEQFF
TRBJ2-3 NA NA TRBV5-1 TGCGCCAGCAGCTTGGAAATAGCCTTAGCGGATACGCAGTATTTT CASSLEIALADTQYF
TRBJ1-2 NA NA TRBV27 TGTGCCAGCAGTTTATTTGGCAGCTATGGCTACACCTTC CASSLFGSYGYTF
TRBJ2-7 NA NA TRBV29-1 TGCAGCGCTAACACCTCACCGGTGTCTAGCTCCTACGAGCAGTACTTC CSANTSPVSSSYEQYF
TRBJ2-2 few NA TRBV6-5 TGTGCCAGCAGTTCGAGAACCGGGGAGCTGTTTTTT CASSSRTGELFF
TRBJ2-2 NA TRBD2 TRBV5-1 TGCGCCAGCAGCTCGTCAGCGGGAATGAACACCGGGGAGCTGTTTTTT CASSSSAGMNTGELFF
TRBJ2-1 NA NA TRBV11-3 TGTGCCAGCAGCTTAGGCCATCGCCTCAATGAGCAGTTCTTC CASSLGHRLNEQFF
TRBJ2-1 NA NA TRBV6-6 TGTGCCAGCAGTTACCGGGCAGGGTCAGGGGATGAGCAGTTCTTC CASSYRAGSGDEQFF
TRBJ2-5 NA NA TRBV11-2 TGTGCCAGCAGCTTAGTTGGCACGTACCAAGAGACCCAGTACTTC CASSLVGTYQETQYF
TRBJ2-3 few NA TRBV27 TGTGCCAGCAGTTTACGTCAAGAGGGGGGGGGCCCAGATACGCAGTATTTT CASSLRQEGGGPDTQYF
TRBJ2-1 many TRBD2 TRBV19 TGTGCCAGTAGCGGACTAGCGGGATCCTACAATGAGCAGTTCTTC CASSGLAGSYNEQFF
TRBJ1-4 few NA TRBV30 TGTGCCTGGAGTGAATGGGGACTTCATGAAAAACTGTTTTTT CAWSEWGLHEKLFF
TRBJ1-4 NA NA TRBV11-2 TGTGCCAGCAGCTTAGCCCCGAATGAAAAACTGTTTTTT CASSLAPNEKLFF
TRBJ1-1 NA NA TRBV9 TGTGCCAGCAGCGTGACAGGTTCGAACACTGAAGCTTTCTTT CASSVTGSNTEAFF
TRBJ2-5 many NA TRBV10-3 TGTGCCTCTTCGAGGGGGGAGCAAGAGACCCAGTACTTC CASSRGEQETQYF
TRBJ1-1 NA TRBD1 TRBV10-3 TGTGCCATCAGTGAACGGGACAGGCGTGAAGCTTTCTTT CAISERDRREAFF
TRBJ1-2 few NA TRBV18 TGTGCCAGCTCAAAGGACATAACCTATGGCTACACCTTC CASSKDITYGYTF
TRBJ2-2 few NA TRBV5-4 TGTGCCAGCAGCTTGGAGGGGGAGCTGTTTTTT CASSLEGELFF
TRBJ2-7 many TRBD2 TRBV7-8 TGTGCCAGCAGCTGGAGCGGGGGTCCCTACGAGCAGTACTTC CASSWSGGPYEQYF
TRBJ1-1 few TRBD1 TRBV5-1 TGCGCCAGCAGCTATACCAGGACAGGGGTCAACACTGAAGCTTTCTTT CASSYTRTGVNTEAFF
TRBJ2-1 many NA TRBV7-9 TGTGCCAGGGTTCTTCAAAATGAGCAGTTCTTC CARVLQNEQFF
TRBJ2-7 NA NA TRBV7-9 TGTGCCAGCACCAACGGGATGAGCGAGCAGTACTTC CASTNGMSEQYF
TRBJ1-1 NA NA TRBV6-5 TGTGCCAGCAGCCTCGGGGGTCGGGGAGCTTTCTTT CASSLGGRGAFF
TRBJ2-7 NA NA TRBV6-1 TGTGGACGCTCAGGGGCGCGGGAGCAGTACTTC CGRSGAREQYF
TRBJ1-1 NA NA TRBV7-2 TGTGCCAGCAGCCATGGGGGTGAAGCTTTCTTT CASSHGGEAFF
TRBJ2-1 few TRBD2 TRBV6-1 TGTGCCAGCAGTGAAACCATGGGGGGGAGCAATGAGCAGTTCTTC CASSETMGGSNEQFF
TRBJ2-5 few TRBD1 TRBV18 TGTGCCAGCTCACCGACCCGACAGGGAAGGGAGACCCAGTACTTC CASSPTRQGRETQYF
TRBJ2-7 NA TRBD1 TRBV15 TGTGCCACCAGCTCGGACAGGGGCCAGGGCGAGCAGTACTTC CATSSDRGQGEQYF
TRBJ1-2 NA NA TRBV2 TGTGCCAGCAGTGAACAGGGATCTAACTATGGCTACACCTTC CASSEQGSNYGYTF
TRBJ2-7 NA TRBD2 TRBV28 TGTGCCAGCAGTGAATTGGGACTAGCGGGGAACTACGAGCAGTACTTC CASSELGLAGNYEQYF
TRBJ2-3 many NA TRBV18 TGTGCCAGCTCACCAAGACAGGCAGATACGCAGTATTTT CASSPRQADTQYF
TRBJ2-2 NA TRBD1 TRBV11-2 TGTGCCAGCCTCGATTGGCAGGGGGTTGCCGGGGAGCTGTTTTTT CASLDWQGVAGELFF
TRBJ2-2 few TRBD1 TRBV19 TGTGCCAGTAGTTCCGGACAGGGGGCCGGATCCGGGGAGCTGTTTTTT CASSSGQGAGSGELFF
TRBJ2-3 few NA TRBV9 TGTGCCAGCAGCGTAGGGATCCTTAAGGATACGCAGTATTTT CASSVGILKDTQYF
TRBJ2-1 few NA TRBV5-4 TGTGCCAGCAGCTTAGGGGGGGAGAATGAGCAGTTCTTC CASSLGGENEQFF
TRBJ1-2 few TRBD1 TRBV6-6 TGTGCCATCAGTCCCGACAGGGAGAGTGGCTACACCTTC CAISPDRESGYTF